This TCR beta chain was documented in a study of Ad26.COV2.S vaccination and SARS-CoV-2 variants. Study-level background: The study gave Ad26.COV2.S intramuscularly, once or twice 56 days apart.

Some clones are missing from TCRdb's copy, which holds only in-frame ones; the method was immunoSEQ multiplex PCR. The data contain 250,000 or so clones, around 90% of them singletons. Germline V lookup: CDR1 SGHTA, CDR2 FQGNSA. J was trimmed by 1 base and V by 5 bases; bases with no gene match: 12. The CDR3 covers 17 residues. This sample's treatment: around 19 received Ad26.COV2.S at low or high dose, single or two shots; about five received placebo; per-sample allocation not given. Sampling was done on day 63 after the first vaccine or placebo injection. In Boston, an adult donor aged 18-55 years took part.

This sequence was found in a person aged 18 to 59 who received the Ad26.COV2.S COVID-19 vaccine or a placebo. Source: peripheral blood, taken in a trial of Ad26.COV2.S vaccine versus placebo. The chain carries TRBV7-2 and TRBJ1-1; 8 bases are a match to TRBD1. The CDR3 loop is CASSRPGTGFRNTEAFF. The DNA of the CDR3 is TGTGCCAGCAGCCGTCCCGGGACAGGTTTCCGGAACACTGAAGCTTTCTTT.